This entry lists 28 T cell receptor beta chains sequenced from one sample in a study of T cells in Graves' hyperthyroidism and ophthalmopathy. Researchers took RNA transcripts and amplified the TCR beta CDR3 regions from them. The HTBI primer set drove a first-round RT-PCR of the TCR CDR3. Via MiXCR, TCRdb re-called the multiplex PCR reads, giving one row per CDR3 protein. Of 660,000 or so distinct CDR3 sequences in the sample, just under 45% are singletons; the top ten hold under 8%. Specimen: peripheral blood or thyroid tissue (not recorded which). These receptors all stem from an adult man with Graves' disease, either hyperthyroidism or ophthalmopathy (not recorded which).

This clonotype was counted a single time. The rearrangement uses TRBV20-1 and TRBJ2-5; TRBD1 agrees at 8 bases. CDR3 size: 12 residues. Germline V lookup: CDR1 DFQATT, CDR2 SNEGSKA (reference sequence). The ends lost 5 bases at V and 5 bases at J; junction bases unmatched: 4. CDR3: CSAARDRETQYF. The DNA of the CDR3 is TGCAGTGCTGCCCGGGACAGGGAGACCCAGTACTTC.

This clonotype was found a few times. This rearrangement joins TRBV5-1 to TRBJ1-1; D remains unclear. Germline CDR1 is SGHRS and CDR2 is YFSETQ. CDR3 size: 15 residues. V dropped 0 bases and J dropped 0 bases, with 9 bases sitting between them. CDR3 amino acids: CASSLDGVLNTEAFF. The CDR3 DNA follows: TGCGCCAGCAGCTTGGACGGAGTGTTGAACACTGAAGCTTTCTTT. Based on the CDR3 plus reference TRBV5-1 and TRBJ1-1, the full variable domain is KAGVTQTPRYLIKTRGQQVTLSCSPISGHRSVSWYQQTPGQGLQFLFEYFSETQRNKGNFPGRFSGRQFSNSRSEMNVSTLELGDSALYLCASSLDGVLNTEAFFGQGTRLTVV.

In regard to this clonotype: One junction end disagrees with the germline gene, perhaps due to a read error. The chain carries TRBV7-4 and TRBJ1-4, with D perhaps matching TRBD1 (6 bases). The CDR3 sequence is 16 residues long. In germline, CDR1 is SGHVT, CDR2 SQSDAQ. The CDR3 spells CASSQASGGYNEKLFF. The DNA of the CDR3 is TGCGCCAGCAGCCAAGCCTCGGGGGGCTATAATGAAAAACTGTTTTTT.

The J gene is TRBJ2-7, the V gene TRBV7-2; 8 bases are a match to TRBD1. The CDR3 length is 17 residues. CDR1 is SGHTA, CDR2 FQGNSA, per germline. V trimming: 6 bases; J trimming: 0 bases; junction bases outside the gene matches: 13. The CDR3 loop is CASRGQVPTGGSYEQYF. CDR3 sequence (DNA): TGTGCCAGCAGGGGACAGGTTCCCACGGGCGGCTCCTACGAGCAGTACTTC.

The chain uses TRBV7-8 and TRBJ1-4; D uncertain. V lost 3 bases and J lost 8, with 13 bases in between. The germline V gene encodes CDR1 SGHVS and CDR2 FQNEAQ. CDR3 length equals 14 residues. The CDR3 nucleotides read TGTGCCAGCAGCTTGGCGGGGTCAGAAGAAAAACTGTTTTTT. Translating gives CASSLAGSEEKLFF.

Turning to this clonotype: Given a much more abundant clone one base away, this may be a read error. J is TRBJ1-3 and V is TRBV7-8; D is unresolved. From germline, CDR1 is SGHVS and CDR2 FQNEAQ. V was shortened by 4 bases and J by 1 base, with 11 bases between the two germline ends. CDR3 length equals 15 residues. CDR3 residues: CASSWTATSGNTIYF. In DNA, the CDR3 is TGTGCCAGCAGCTGGACGGCAACTTCTGGAAACACCATATATTTT.

This clonotype appeared many times. J is TRBJ1-3 and V is TRBV7-6, with D possibly matching TRBD1 (5 bases). CDR1 and CDR2 from the germline V gene are SGHVS and FNYEAQ. This CDR3 has 16 amino acids. The V end was cut by 1 base, the J end by 2 bases, with 12 bases between. DNA of the CDR3: TGTGCCAGCAGCTTAGATTTCAGGGCACCTGGAAACACCATATATTTT. Translating gives CASSLDFRAPGNTIYF.

The table lists this clonotype with a few counts. The chain links TRBV27 to TRBJ1-6; 9 nucleotides line up with TRBD1. The trim removed 6 bases at V and 7 bases at J, leaving 7 bases unmatched. This CDR3 contains 15 residues. Germline CDR1 MNHEY, CDR2 SMNVEV (reference sequence). The CDR3 coding sequence is TGTGCCAGCAGGGAGGGACAGGGCGTCAATTCACCCCTCCACTTT. Amino acid sequence: CASREGQGVNSPLHF.

This clonotype has ten or more counts. V and J are TRBV2 and TRBJ1-1; no clear D. Per germline, CDR1 SNHLY and CDR2 FYNNEI. The CDR3 is 14 amino acids. The V and J ends lost 6 bases and 0 bases respectively, with 11 bases between them. The CDR3 coding sequence is TGTGCCAGCAGGATTGGGATCATGAACACTGAAGCTTTCTTT. This encodes CASRIGIMNTEAFF. Combining the CDR3 with reference TRBV2 and TRBJ1-1 gives the whole variable domain EPEVTQTPSHQVTQMGQEVILRCVPISNHLYFYWYRQILGQKVEFLVSFYNNEISEKSEIFDDQFSVERPDGSNFTLKIRSTKLEDSAMYFCASRIGIMNTEAFFGQGTRLTVV.

The rearrangement joins TRBV5-1 to TRBJ1-4; D might be TRBD1 (5 bases). Germline V gene data show CDR1 as SGHRS and CDR2 as YFSETQ. The CDR3 extends over 16 amino acids. V lost 5 bases to trimming and J lost 0 bases, with 14 bases between them. In DNA form, the CDR3 reads TGCGCCAGCAGTGAGAAGGGGTCTGCAACTAATGAAAAACTGTTTTTT. It specifies CASSEKGSATNEKLFF. Drawing the rest from reference TRBV5-1 and TRBJ1-4, the complete variable domain is KAGVTQTPRYLIKTRGQQVTLSCSPISGHRSVSWYQQTPGQGLQFLFEYFSETQRNKGNFPGRFSGRQFSNSRSEMNVSTLELGDSALYLCASSEKGSATNEKLFFGSGTQLSVL.

The chain joins TRBV20-1 to TRBJ1-5; TRBD1 might be the D (6 bases). Trimming pared 5 bases from V and 1 base from J, leaving 12 bases between. Germline V gene sequence: CDR1 DFQATT, CDR2 SNEGSKA (reference sequence). CDR3 size: 14 residues. CDR3 sequence reads: CSASGAVSNQPQHF. The CDR3 coding sequence is TGCAGTGCTTCAGGGGCCGTGAGCAATCAGCCCCAGCATTTT.

The chain joins TRBV5-1 to TRBJ2-7; 12 bases agree with TRBD1. CDR3 length: 17 residues. Germline V lookup: CDR1 SGHRS, CDR2 YFSETQ. V gave up 4 bases and J gave up 9 bases; unmatched junction bases: 17. The CDR3 reads CASSEGQGATRTRGQYF. The CDR3 DNA is TGCGCCAGCAGCGAGGGACAGGGGGCTACGAGAACTCGTGGGCAGTACTTC.

The gene calls are TRBV6-5 and TRBJ2-2; no reliable D call. Germline V CDR1 and CDR2: MNHEY, SVGAGI. The CDR3 covers 14 residues. Trimming took off 1 base at V and 1 base at J, with 4 bases between the two ends. CDR3 nucleotides: TGTGCCAGCAGTTACTTCCTGAACACCGGGGAGCTGTTTTTT. Amino acids: CASSYFLNTGELFF.

This clonotype has just one count. The V gene is TRBV5-5, the J gene TRBJ2-5; 9 nucleotides agree with TRBD1. The CDR3 covers 16 residues. Per germline, CDR1 SGHKS and CDR2 YYEKEE (reference sequence). The V and J ends lost 6 bases and 5 bases, in that order; junction bases with no gene match: 14. The CDR3 sequence: CASTAGAGQGHETQYF. The CDR3 DNA sequence: TGTGCCAGCACCGCGGGGGCGGGACAGGGACATGAGACCCAGTACTTC.

This clonotype was seen many times. CDR3 region: CASSQIAAQYF. CDR3 DNA: TGTGCCAGCAGCCAAATCGCCGCCCAGTACTTC. The chain links TRBV3-1 to TRBJ2-5, with unresolved D. From germline, CDR1 is LGHDT and CDR2 YNNKEL (reference sequence). The CDR3 runs to 11 residues. Trimming left V 2 bases short and J 9 bases short, with 7 bases between.

The chain combines TRBV7-2 with TRBJ2-7, with 9 bases lining up with TRBD2. V trimming: 0 bases; J trimming: 2 bases; junction bases outside the gene matches: 2. Germline V gene lookup returns CDR1 SGHTA and CDR2 FQGNSA. CDR3 length: 15 residues. CDR3 loop: CASSLALAGTYEQYF. As DNA, the CDR3 is TGTGCCAGCAGCTTAGCGCTAGCGGGGACCTACGAGCAGTACTTC.

In this sample, this clonotype turned up a few times. Germline is not matched at one junction end, which may reflect a read error. The chain combines TRBV7-9 with TRBJ1-3; D is undetermined. The CDR3 has 17 amino acids. CDR1 and CDR2 (germline): SEHNR, FQNEAQ (reference sequence). As DNA, the CDR3 is TGCGCCAGCAGCCAAGAGGGCGGGAGGCCGATTGGAAACACCATATATTTT. Its translation: CASSQEGGRPIGNTIYF.

The rearrangement joins TRBV9 to TRBJ1-2; unclear D gene. Germline-derived CDR1 and CDR2 are SGDLS and YYNGEE. Trimming took off 4 bases at V and 13 bases at J, with 17 bases between the two ends. The CDR3 length is 12 residues. For the CDR3, the DNA is TGTGCCAGCAGCCAGAGGGAGGGCCCTACCACCTTC. Amino acid sequence: CASSQREGPTTF.

The chain employs TRBV7-2 and TRBJ1-6; D remains ambiguous. Germline CDR1 and CDR2: SGHTA and FQGNSA. The V gene lost 8 bases and the J gene lost 7 bases, with 12 bases spanning the gap. This CDR3 is 13 amino acids long. The CDR3 spells CASGLAPNSPLHF. CDR3 coding DNA: TGTGCCAGCGGCCTTGCGCCGAATTCACCCCTCCACTTT.

This clonotype occurred once. Sequence at one end of the junction differs from germline and may be a read error. Here the CDR3 reads CASSWSGDSSLHF. The CDR3 DNA is TGTGCCAGCAGTTGGAGTGGGGATTCATCCCTCCACTTT. This chain uses TRBV2 with TRBJ1-6; D call uncertain. Germline CDR1 and CDR2: SNHLY and FYNNEI. The CDR3 contains 13 residues.

The rearrangement joins TRBV7-9 to TRBJ2-6, with a tentative D call TRBD2 (5 bases). Trimming stripped 1 base from V and 0 bases from J, with 10 bases between. This CDR3 contains 17 residues. Germline V gives CDR1 SEHNR, CDR2 FQNEAQ (reference sequence). The DNA for the CDR3 is TGTGCCAGCAGCTTAGGAGTGGGGAGCTCTGGGGCCAACGTCCTGACTTTC. Protein sequence: CASSLGVGSSGANVLTF.

As to this clonotype: One end of the junction fails to match germline, which may point to a read error. The CDR3 bases are TGTGCCACCAGTGATTCGGGGACGCAGTATGGCTACACCTTC. Translating it yields CATSDSGTQYGYTF. V gene TRBV6-1 combines with J gene TRBJ1-2; D perhaps matches TRBD1 (5 bases). From germline, CDR1 is MNHNS and CDR2 SASEGT. The CDR3 is made up of 14 amino acids.

This clonotype occurred a few times. The genes are TRBV5-5 and TRBJ1-1; D may be TRBD1 (6 bases). This CDR3 is 14 amino acids long. Deletions cut 3 bases from V and 1 base from J, with 10 bases between. Germline V lookup: CDR1 SGHKS, CDR2 YYEKEE (reference sequence). CDR3: CASSYAGENTEAFF. CDR3 DNA: TGTGCCAGCAGCTACGCAGGGGAGAACACTGAAGCTTTCTTT.

The chain uses TRBV19 and TRBJ2-2; no firm D call. The CDR3 has 12 amino acids. Germline V CDR1 and CDR2: LNHDA, SQIVND (reference sequence). V dropped 4 bases and J dropped 8 bases, with 8 bases sitting between them. The CDR3 bases are TGTGCCAGTAGTAAAGAGTCGGGGGAGCTGTTTTTT. Protein product: CASSKESGELFF.

In this sample, this clonotype turned up a few times. The chain carries TRBV7-3 and TRBJ1-6, with 9 bases matching TRBD1. With V trimmed by 6 bases and J by 13 bases, 13 bases remained unmatched. Germline values: CDR1 SGHTA, CDR2 FQGTGA. The CDR3 is made up of 15 amino acids. The CDR3 loop is CASRDRGLLASPLHF. The CDR3 DNA reads as TGTGCCAGCAGGGACAGGGGCCTCCTTGCTTCGCCCCTCCACTTT.

This clonotype has just a few counts. The V gene is TRBV20-1, the J gene TRBJ2-5, with TRBD2 matching over 8 bases. CDR3 length equals 14 residues. The V and J ends lost 5 bases and 4 bases, in that order; junction bases with no gene match: 9. Germline loops: CDR1 DFQATT, CDR2 SNEGSKA (reference sequence). Here the CDR3 reads CSAGRGGVRETQYF. As DNA, the CDR3 is TGCAGTGCTGGCCGGGGGGGTGTTAGAGAGACCCAGTACTTC.

This clonotype appeared a few times. The CDR3 is CASSSGTTNPLGQYF. In DNA, the CDR3 is TGTGCCAGCAGCTCCGGGACTACCAATCCTTTGGGGCAGTACTTC. The V and J genes are TRBV7-9 and TRBJ2-7; 7 bases map to TRBD2. The CDR3 length is 15 residues. V lost 4 bases to trimming and J lost 9 bases; unmatched junction nucleotides: 15. Per the germline V gene, CDR1 is SEHNR and CDR2 is FQNEAQ (reference sequence). The entire variable domain, with the rest obtained from reference TRBV7-9 and TRBJ2-7, is as follows: DTGVSQNPRHKITKRGQNVTFRCDPISEHNRLYWYRQTLGQGPEFLTYFQNEAQLEKSRLLSDRFSAERPKGSFSTLEIQRTEQGDSAMYLCASSSGTTNPLGQYFGPGTRLTVT.

This clonotype was picked up a small number of times. V usage is TRBV12-3 or TRBV12-4 and J usage is TRBJ2-5; 13 bases fit TRBD2. Losses at the gene ends were 6 bases for V and 7 bases for J; bases not matched to a gene: 8. The CDR3 totals 15 residues. CDR3 nucleotide sequence: TGTGCCAGCAGCACTACTAGCGGGGGGGCGGGGACCCAGTACTTC. This translates into CASSTTSGGAGTQYF.